This T cell receptor (beta chain) was documented in a study of identical twins. This CDR3 has 18 residues. The ends lost 1 base at V and 0 bases at J; junction bases unmatched: 9. Germline CDR1 reads DFQATT; CDR2 reads SNEGSKA (reference sequence). This clonotype appeared once. TCRdb ran MiXCR on the 5' RACE reads and lists one entry per CDR3 protein. Among about 550,000 distinct CDR3 sequences, more than 20% were seen once, and the ten largest hold 0.48%. The sample was also linked to a second study, of yellow fever vaccine responses in identical twins.

The specimen sequenced was CD4+ T cells sorted from blood. V and J are TRBV20-1 and TRBJ2-4, with 10 bases fitting TRBD2. The receptor was isolated from a woman aged 18 to 35 in good health. In DNA form, the CDR3 reads TGCAGTGCTAGAGTCCCTAGCGGGGGAAAAACAGCCAAAAACATTCAGTACTTC. Translation gives CSARVPSGGKTAKNIQYF.